The subject of this entry is one T cell receptor (beta chain). This clonotype was recorded a few times. Its target antigen remains unknown. The record has no base qualities; no much larger clone is one base away. This record belongs to a study of T cell repertoires in cytomegalovirus infection (dated by TCRdb to between 2018 and 2021). Describing the broader study: Recently identified HLA-C-restricted CMV epitopes, whose presentation resists viral immunomodulation, were targeted by peptide stimulations together with well-studied HLA-B-restricted epitopes. The HLA type of each donor mattered for the analysis, because public TCR beta signatures pointed to carriage of CMV infection along with the matching HLA type. Study-wide findings and limitations: The ex vivo response was dominated by HLA-C-restricted CMV-specific TCR beta clonotypes, and the single most frequent clonotype in two of eight donors was supplied by these HLA-C-restricted clonotypes. In both this cohort and an independent cohort of 350 or so donors, the cumulative frequency of public TCR beta family members distinguished carriers of CMV infection plus the relevant HLA type.

Sequencing was carried out with an Illumina HiSeq 1500. TCRdb reprocessing: public reads trimmed at Q25 with fastp, clones called with MiXCR, in-frame beta chains kept. CDR3 protein sequences are deduplicated, and each keeps its most common genes and DNA. The table for this sample lists hundreds of thousands of distinct CDR3 sequences; roughly 33% of them were counted only once. The ten largest clones take up around a sixth of the sample. Here V drops 5 bases and J drops 5 bases, and the junction holds 10 bases not matched to any gene. The CDR3, from cysteine to phenylalanine, totals 15 residues. Of all the DNA, just the CDR3 is kept, 45 bases in frame from base 1. CDR1 and CDR2, looked up from the germline V gene, are SGHAT and FQNNGV. Taken with the paper, the label for treatment or condition translates to: in vitro stimulation with specific CMV peptide epitopes to enrich CMV-specific T cells.

This TCR was sampled from a human donor in good health (CMV status not recorded). Some clones in this sample may be carry-over from other donors' samples. The sequences come from cultured PBMCs, collected from culture after CMV antigen stimulation. This sequence uses TRBV11-2 and TRBJ2-5, with 8 junctional bases fitting TRBD2. The DNA sequence follows: TGTGCCAGCAGCGCGGGGGGACCGGGGCAGGAGACCCAGTACTTC. Translated, it reads CASSAGGPGQETQYF.